This is a list of T cell receptor beta chains from one sample in a study of post-analysis software for immune sequencing data. MiXCR, run by TCRdb on the PCR reads, gives a single entry per CDR3 protein. The sample yields about half a million distinct CDR3 sequences, roughly 46% seen once. Sequencing was done on a sample of blood. These receptors came from a girl aged 10 to 17 with multiple sclerosis. CDR3s include the opening cysteine and the closing phenylalanine or tryptophan. D genes are given only for firm matches. Not every row has a clone size; where given, it reads once, few, many or a size class.

d_call j_call clone_size v_call cdr3_nt cdr3_aa
. TRBJ1-1 . TRBV4-2 TGTGCCAGCAGCCCCACAGACAGGTCGCCATCGAACACTGAAGCTTTCTTT CASSPTDRSPSNTEAFF
. TRBJ2-7 few TRBV11-2 TGTGCCAGCAGCTTAGCCCCTCGGGCGTTGTATGAGCAGTACTTC CASSLAPRALYEQYF
TRBD2 TRBJ2-7 few TRBV10-3 TGTGCCACCGCAGCGGGAGGCTACGAGCAGTACTTC CATAAGGYEQYF
. TRBJ1-5 . TRBV6-5 TGTGCCAGCAGTGATGGACGGTACAATCAGCCCCAGCATTTT CASSDGRYNQPQHF
TRBD1 TRBJ2-7 . TRBV28 TGTGCCAGCAGTTTTTTCCTAAACAATGGGACAGGGAGAGTCGAGCAGTACTTC CASSFFLNNGTGRVEQYF
. TRBJ2-7 . TRBV7-6 TGTGCCAGCAGCCCCCGAGACGGAGGGGAGAGCCAGTACTTC CASSPRDGGESQYF
. TRBJ2-1 . TRBV7-2 TGTGCCAGCAGCTCCCAGGACTTCTACAATGAGCAGTTCTTC CASSSQDFYNEQFF
. TRBJ1-2 . TRBV5-5 TGTGCCAGCAGCAACCCGACCTATAACTATGGCTACACCTTC CASSNPTYNYGYTF
TRBD2 TRBJ2-5 . TRBV28 TGTGCCAGCAGTTCCATACCGGGACTAGCGGCTTCGGGAGGAGAGACCCAGTACTTC CASSSIPGLAASGGETQYF
. TRBJ2-7 . TRBV28 TGTGCCAGCAGCAACAGTTTATACGAGCAGTACTTC CASSNSLYEQYF
. TRBJ2-7 few TRBV20-1 TGCAGTGCTAGCGGTGGGACTCACGAGCAGTACTTC CSASGGTHEQYF
. TRBJ1-1 once TRBV27 TGTGCCAGCACGGGGGGGGGCGAAGCTTTCTTT CASTGGGEAFF
. TRBJ2-1 . TRBV3-1 TGTGCCAGCAGCATTAGCGCCTCTGAGCAGTTCTTC CASSISASEQFF
TRBD2 TRBJ2-1 . TRBV7-2 TGTGCCAGCAGCTTAGGCCGGGCGGGGGTCAATGAGCAGTTCTTC CASSLGRAGVNEQFF
. TRBJ2-1 . TRBV11-2 TGTGCCAGCAGGGATGAGCAGTTCTTC CASRDEQFF
TRBD1 TRBJ2-3 . TRBV4-1 TGCGCCAGCAGCAAACCACCGGGACAGGACTTTGATGCAGATACGCAGTATTTT CASSKPPGQDFDADTQYF
. TRBJ1-4 . TRBV20-1 TGCAGTGCTAGAGCCGGCAGGGGAGGCCCAGAAAAACTGTTTTTT CSARAGRGGPEKLFF
. TRBJ2-1 . TRBV12-3/TRBV12-4 TGTGCCAGCATCTTTGGTAGCGGAAACCTACCGTACAATGAGCAGTTCTTC CASIFGSGNLPYNEQFF
TRBD2 TRBJ2-3 . TRBV7-3 TGTGCCGGCAGCTCAGGGACTAGTACAGATACGCAGTATTTT CAGSSGTSTDTQYF
TRBD1 TRBJ2-1 many TRBV27 TGTGCCACCTTCGACAGGGCCACCTACAATGAGCAGTTCTTC CATFDRATYNEQFF
. TRBJ2-5 few TRBV6-6 TGTGCCAGCAGTTACTCGTGGGGGAGAGGGGAGACCCAGTACTTC CASSYSWGRGETQYF
. TRBJ2-7 . TRBV4-1 TGCGCCAGCAGCCAAGATGCGCGAACGGGAAGCTCCTACGAGCAGTACTTC CASSQDARTGSSYEQYF
TRBD2 TRBJ2-7 few TRBV9 TGTGCCAGCAGCGGGACTAGCGGCTCCTACGAGCAGTACTTC CASSGTSGSYEQYF
TRBD1 TRBJ1-4 . TRBV20-1 TGCAGTGCTATAAGACAGGGAACTAATGAAAAACTGTTTTTT CSAIRQGTNEKLFF
TRBD2 TRBJ2-3 . TRBV4-1 TGCGCCAGCAGCCAAGAGGGGACTAGCTTGCCAGATACGCAGTATTTT CASSQEGTSLPDTQYF
. TRBJ2-3 few TRBV7-2 TGTGCCAGCAGCAGGTTCACAGATACGCAGTATTTT CASSRFTDTQYF
. TRBJ1-5 . TRBV30 TGTGCCTGGAGTACCCTAGGGCTAGATCAGCCCCAGCATTTT CAWSTLGLDQPQHF
. TRBJ2-7 once TRBV20-1 TGCAGTGCTAACAGTCGTCATCTTAGCTCCTACGAGCAGTACTTC CSANSRHLSSYEQYF
TRBD1 TRBJ2-5 . TRBV25-1 TGTGCCAGCAGTGCGTCCCTCCACTCATCGACAGGGGGGCAGCGAGAGACCCAGTACTTC CASSASLHSSTGGQRETQYF
. TRBJ1-1 few TRBV24-1 TGTGCCACCAGTGATTCTCTCCTAGGGGGACTGAACACTGAAGCTTTCTTT CATSDSLLGGLNTEAFF
. TRBJ2-7 few TRBV4-1 TGCGCCAGCAGCCAAGATACTTCCTCGGGACGGTTCTCCTACGAGCAGTACTTC CASSQDTSSGRFSYEQYF
. TRBJ2-5 . TRBV25-1 TGTGCCAGCACACTGTCGGGGGTCGTCCAAGAGACCCAGTACTTC CASTLSGVVQETQYF
TRBD1 TRBJ2-7 . TRBV6-6 TGTGCCAGCACCAGGGGACAGGGGGTCTACGGGCAGTACTTC CASTRGQGVYGQYF
. TRBJ2-3 . TRBV5-1 TGCGCCAGCAGCCAGGAGGGGCTGGCTACGCAGTATTTT CASSQEGLATQYF
. TRBJ1-6 once TRBV25-1 TGTGCCAGCAGTTCTAGGGACGGCGCGGGCAATTCACCCCTCCACTTT CASSSRDGAGNSPLHF